The source of this T cell receptor beta chain is a study of Ad26.COV2.S vaccination and SARS-CoV-2 variants (dated by TCRdb to the early 2020s). General notes on the study: Vaccine-arm donors came from COV1001, a multicentre, randomized, double-blind, placebo-controlled phase I-IIa trial of Ad26.COV2.S in healthy adults. Ad26.COV2.S was administered intramuscularly at 5 x 10^10 or 1 x 10^11 viral particles, either as a single shot or as two shots given 56 days apart. TCRbeta repertoire sequencing was used to assess the specificity and breadth of SARS-CoV-2-reactive T cell receptors after Ad26.COV2.S vaccination. A total of 32 samples were included in the TCR-sequenced set, comprising 19 Ad26.COV2.S vaccine recipients, 5 placebo recipients and 8 SARS-CoV-2 convalescent individuals. Participants in the trial were split at random into five groups of five each, receiving low-dose or high-dose Ad26.COV2.S once or twice, or else placebo on both occasions. Investigators did not know the trial group allocation while performing experiments and assessing outcomes.

The immunoSEQ Assay was used to sequence TCRbeta CDR3 regions. After extraction, genomic DNA underwent amplification by bias-controlled multiplex PCR, followed by high-throughput sequencing. Turning to the authors' computational methods: To quantify the absolute abundance of every unique TCRbeta CDR3 region, sequences were collapsed and filtered. T cell fraction was estimated by normalizing TCRbeta template counts to usable DNA, which was measured by amplifying reference genes present in all nucleated cells. Repertoire TCRs were annotated as SARS-CoV-2-specific when V gene, CDR3 amino acid sequence and J gene were exactly matched to a known reactive TCR set. The reference SARS-CoV-2 TCR set came from MIRA and was filtered for enrichment in COVID-19-positive ImmuneCODE repertoires, removing public or cross-reactive TCRs. Using the MIRA antigens, annotated TCRs were further analysed by specific ORF or by position within an ORF. Breadth was defined as annotated unique rearrangements over total unique productive rearrangements; depth was the summed frequency of those rearrangements. Two-sided Wilcoxon rank-sum tests were used to compare TCR breadth between groups. Entries here come from immuneACCESS through TCRdb and include only in-frame sequences with V and J called. Some clones fail to appear in such tables; in the studies checked, an unresolved V gene covers under half of the shortfall, and the cause of the remainder is unknown. V and J calls and clone size are copied from that table; D and trimming were computed from the DNA. In all, the sample holds about 480,000 clones, and approximately 90% of those were seen once. The leading ten clones occupy more than 10% of the sample.

Overall results and qualifications from the work: Comparable non-spike TCR breadth was observed between vaccine and placebo recipients, consistent with only spike being contained in the vaccine. After vaccination, spike-specific CD8+ and CD4+ T cell responses were reported to show substantial breadth. The study was not powered for comparison of responses between vaccine doses or regimens. The authors noted that the TCR breadth and depth analyses may have underestimated total T cell responses. Ad26.COV2.S recipients had higher spike-specific TCR breadth than placebo recipients (P = 0.0014).

Of note for this clone: Its antigen is not yet known. No base-level quality is on record; no much larger clone is a single base apart.

Including cysteine and phenylalanine, the CDR3 has 15 amino acids. Only CDR3 DNA remains: 45 bases, in frame from the first base. Via the germline V gene, CDR1 is SNHLY and CDR2 FYNNEI. A distance of 13 bases separates the germline ends of V and J, which lose 4 bases and 2 bases respectively. The meaning of the sample's treatment or condition label: around 19 received Ad26.COV2.S at low or high dose, single or two shots; about five received placebo; per-sample allocation not given. Repertoires of vaccine and placebo recipients were sequenced from samples collected on day 63 after the first injection. Cohort 1b enrolled 25 or so adults aged 18-55 years at a single site in Boston, USA, between 29 July and 7 August 2020. As a vaccine, Ad26.COV2.S was a replication-incompetent adenovirus type 26 vector that expressed a prefusion-stabilized SARS-CoV-2 spike protein derived from the original Wuhan strain.

The chain is assembled from TRBV2 and TRBJ2-3, with no reliable assignment of the D segment. Sequencing was performed on peripheral blood, taken in a trial of Ad26.COV2.S vaccine versus placebo. The clonotype originates from a person aged 18 to 59 who received the Ad26.COV2.S COVID-19 vaccine or a placebo. The sequenced DNA: TGTGCCAGCAGTGTAGGCCCCGCGACCACAGATACGCAGTATTTT. This yields the protein CASSVGPATTDTQYF.